A selection of T cell receptor beta chains follows, all from one sample in a study of T cell changes during pregnancy in multiple sclerosis. Here immunoSEQ multiplex PCR was the method, and the copy in TCRdb shows in-frame clones only, minus some. This repertoire shows tens of thousands of clones, 94% found once; its top ten account for more than 0.8%. Material: peripheral blood, obtained in the third trimester of pregnancy. Every receptor here comes from a female donor with multiple sclerosis, enrolled in a pregnancy study. Each CDR3 is given with its conserved first and last residue. The D gene is left open where the match is weak. Clone size is stated in some rows and not others, as once, few, many or a class when expanded.

D: .; size: .; J: TRBJ2-3; V: TRBV7-9; DNA: TGTGCCAGCAGCTTAGAGAAACAAGCGAATACGCAGTATTTT; CDR3: CASSLEKQANTQYF
D: TRBD2; size: .; J: TRBJ2-1; V: TRBV7-9; DNA: TGTGCCAGCAGCTTAGCTAGCGGGACCACGTTCTTC; CDR3: CASSLASGTTFF
D: .; size: .; J: TRBJ2-7; V: TRBV1; DNA: TGCACCAGCAGCCAAGATCCCTGCGCTGGGGCTAGCGGGAGCTCCTACGAGCAGTACTTC; CDR3: CTSSQDPCAGASGSSYEQYF
D: TRBD2; size: .; J: TRBJ2-5; V: TRBV9; DNA: TGTGCCAGCAGCGCCCTGGGCGGGAGCAGGGAGACCCAGTACTTC; CDR3: CASSALGGSRETQYF
D: .; size: .; J: TRBJ2-5; V: TRBV18; DNA: TGTGCCAGCTCACCATTGGAGACGTACCAAGAGACCCAGTACTTC; CDR3: CASSPLETYQETQYF
D: .; size: .; J: TRBJ1-3; V: TRBV4-1; DNA: TGCGCCAGCAGCCAGACCCCCCTCAAGGGGAAGCCTGGAAACACCATATATTTT; CDR3: CASSQTPLKGKPGNTIYF
D: .; size: .; J: TRBJ2-2; V: TRBV10-3; DNA: TGTGCCATCAGTGAGTCGAGTGCCGGGGAGCTGTTTTTT; CDR3: CAISESSAGELFF
D: TRBD2; size: .; J: TRBJ2-5; V: TRBV5-1; DNA: TGCGCCAGCAGCCGAATCCCCCCGGCCGGCCTAGCGGGAATACAAGAGACCCAGTACTTC; CDR3: CASSRIPPAGLAGIQETQYF
D: TRBD1; size: .; J: TRBJ2-7; V: TRBV9; DNA: TGTGCCAGCAGCGACCGGGACAGGGGTTCCTACGAGCAGTACTTC; CDR3: CASSDRDRGSYEQYF
D: .; size: .; J: TRBJ1-5; V: TRBV27; DNA: TGTGCCAGCAGTCTGGAGCACCCTAGCAATCAGCCCCAGCATTTT; CDR3: CASSLEHPSNQPQHF
D: .; size: .; J: TRBJ1-1; V: TRBV15; DNA: TGTGCCACCAGCAGAATGACCGGGAAATCGGACACTGAAGCTTTCTTT; CDR3: CATSRMTGKSDTEAFF
D: TRBD2; size: .; J: TRBJ2-3; V: TRBV19; DNA: TGTGCCAGTAGTACCTCGGGAGGGGGCACAGATACGCAGTATTTT; CDR3: CASSTSGGGTDTQYF
D: .; size: once; J: TRBJ2-2; V: TRBV6-1; DNA: TGTGCCAGCAGTGCAGGGGGGTCGGGGAACACCGGGGAGCTGTTTTTT; CDR3: CASSAGGSGNTGELFF
D: TRBD2; size: few; J: TRBJ2-1; V: TRBV19; DNA: TGTGCCAGTAGTATACTAGCGGGAGGGCCCCATGAGCAGTTCTTC; CDR3: CASSILAGGPHEQFF
D: .; size: .; J: TRBJ2-7; V: TRBV7-2; DNA: TGTGCCAGCAGCTCAGTTTCCCACGAGCAGTACTTC; CDR3: CASSSVSHEQYF
D: TRBD2; size: .; J: TRBJ2-1; V: TRBV7-9; DNA: TGTGCCAGCAGCTCCACCGGGACTAGCGGGAGAGGTACCTACAATGAGCAGTTCTTC; CDR3: CASSSTGTSGRGTYNEQFF
D: .; size: .; J: TRBJ1-3; V: TRBV21-1; DNA: TGTGCCAGCAGCAGATCAGACAGGGCTGATGGAAACACCATATATTTT; CDR3: CASSRSDRADGNTIYF
D: TRBD2; size: .; J: TRBJ2-1; V: TRBV5-6; DNA: TGTGCCAGCAGCTGGACTAGCGGGATGAGACAAGAGCAGTTCTTC; CDR3: CASSWTSGMRQEQFF
D: TRBD1; size: .; J: TRBJ2-3; V: TRBV6-6; DNA: TGTGCCAGCACTTTGGGACAGCGCACAGATACGCAGTATTTT; CDR3: CASTLGQRTDTQYF
D: TRBD1; size: .; J: TRBJ1-5; V: TRBV10-3; DNA: TGTGCCAGTAGACAGGGGGCTGGACGGCCCCAGCATTTT; CDR3: CASRQGAGRPQHF
D: TRBD1; size: .; J: TRBJ1-1; V: TRBV4-2; DNA: TGTGCCAGCAGCCGACGAACCGGGACAGGGGGCGCGTTGAACACTGAAGCTTTCTTT; CDR3: CASSRRTGTGGALNTEAFF
D: .; size: .; J: TRBJ1-5; V: TRBV5-5; DNA: TGTGCCAGCAGCCTAAGACCAGGTTCGGAACAGCCCCAGCATTTT; CDR3: CASSLRPGSEQPQHF